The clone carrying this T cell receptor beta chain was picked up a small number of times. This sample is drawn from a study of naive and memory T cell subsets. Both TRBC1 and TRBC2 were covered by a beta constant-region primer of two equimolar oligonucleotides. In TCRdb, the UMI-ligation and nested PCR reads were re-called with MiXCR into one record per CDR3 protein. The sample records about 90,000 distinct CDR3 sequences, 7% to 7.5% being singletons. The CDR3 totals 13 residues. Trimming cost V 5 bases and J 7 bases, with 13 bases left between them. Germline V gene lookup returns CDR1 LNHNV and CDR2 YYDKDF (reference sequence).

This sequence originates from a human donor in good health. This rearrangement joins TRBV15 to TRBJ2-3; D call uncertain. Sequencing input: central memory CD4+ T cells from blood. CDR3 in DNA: TGTGCCACCAGCCGAGCCCCAAGGAATACGCAGTATTTT. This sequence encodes CATSRAPRNTQYF.